The clone carrying this TCR beta chain was found many times. In the authors' workflow: Reference gene primer amplification yielded estimated nucleated cell counts. Method: immunoSEQ multiplex PCR; TCRdb's copy keeps in-frame clones and lacks some. V and J calls plus clone size are reproduced from that table; the DNA served to infer D and trimming. The sample carries about 220,000 clones, over 70% recorded once. This specimen comes from a study of blood T cell repertoires in COVID-19. Trimming took 7 bases from V and 7 from J, leaving 13 bases between them. The CDR3 is made up of 13 amino acids. Germline values: CDR1 SNHLY, CDR2 FYNNEI.

What was sequenced was peripheral blood. The TCR comes from a woman in her sixties or seventies with acute or convalescent COVID-19. This chain uses TRBV2 with TRBJ1-4, with D possibly TRBD1 on 5 matching bases. The CDR3 reads CASTGEGVEKLFF. CDR3 nucleotides: TGTGCCAGCACGGGGGAGGGAGTTGAAAAACTGTTTTTT.